This T cell receptor beta chain originates from a study of identical twins. Study findings and constraints: The models systematically underestimated how much out-of-frame TCR alpha was shared in monozygotic twins.

TCRdb re-analysed the 5' RACE reads in MiXCR, keeping a single row per CDR3 protein. Of 550,000 to 800,000 distinct CDR3 sequences in the sample, around 7.4% are singletons; the top ten hold about 1.5%. This clonotype showed up just a few times. Its antigen is not known. Germline-derived CDR1 and CDR2 are MGHRA and YSYEKL. The CDR3 covers 17 residues. V was shortened by 0 bases and J by 6 bases, with 20 bases between the two germline ends. The same sample was also studied in work on yellow fever vaccine responses in identical twins.

This clonotype originated in a woman between 18 and 29 years old in good health. The V and J genes are TRBV4-1 and TRBJ2-5; D remains unclear. Sample: PBMCs. CDR3 in amino acids: CASSQDLRIGPQQTQYF. The CDR3 coding sequence is TGCGCCAGCAGCCAAGATCTTCGAATAGGACCCCAGCAGACCCAGTACTTC.